The 27 T cell receptor beta chains listed next were all sequenced from one sample in a study of T cells in localized non-small cell lung cancer. Sequencing was performed with immunoSEQ multiplex PCR; in TCRdb, only in-frame clones are kept and a portion is missing. The sample holds about 3,200 clones, approximately 24% seen once. This specimen was lung tumor tissue, taken before any cancer treatment. All receptors derive from a man aged 35-75 years with stage I lung adenocarcinoma.

The rearrangement joins TRBV30 to TRBJ1-1; no reliable D call. The V gene lost 7 bases and the J gene lost 0 bases, with 12 bases spanning the gap. CDR1 is GTSNPN, CDR2 SVGIG, per germline (reference sequence). The CDR3 covers 13 residues. CDR3 region: CALRRGLNTEAFF. CDR3 DNA: TGTGCCTTGAGGCGGGGTCTGAACACTGAAGCTTTCTTT.

This clone was seen a few times. The V and J genes are TRBV6-8 and TRBJ2-7, with TRBD1 matching 7 bases. The germline CDR1 and CDR2 sequences are MNHGY and SAAAGT. The CDR3 is 15 amino acids. V lost 4 bases and J lost 1; bases outside the gene matches: 7. The CDR3 sequence: CASSWWWTGSYEQYF. The CDR3 coding sequence is TGTGCCAGCAGTTGGTGGTGGACAGGATCCTACGAGCAGTACTTC.

V and J are TRBV19 and TRBJ2-7, with D maybe TRBD2 (6 bases). The CDR3 loop spans 15 amino acids. Germline lookup yields CDR1 LNHDA and CDR2 SQIVND (reference sequence). V was clipped by 3 bases and J by 3 bases, with 15 bases between them. The CDR3 region is CASSIMGGTSYEQYF. CDR3 nucleotide sequence: TGTGCCAGTAGTATCATGGGGGGTACCAGCTACGAGCAGTACTTC.

J is TRBJ2-1 and V is TRBV5-1; D is uncertain. The germline gives CDR1 SGHRS, CDR2 YFSETQ. V dropped 2 bases and J dropped 4 bases, with 13 bases sitting between them. The CDR3 is made up of 15 amino acids. The CDR3 spells CASSFQGSWYNEQFF. The CDR3 nucleotides are TGCGCCAGCAGCTTCCAAGGTAGTTGGTACAATGAGCAGTTCTTC.

The sample holds many counts of this clone. The chain is built from TRBV6-8 and TRBJ1-5; D unresolved. From germline, CDR1 is MNHGY and CDR2 SAAAGT. Trimming removed 10 bases at V and 1 base at J, with 11 bases between. The CDR3 has 13 residues. CDR3 coding DNA: TGTGCCATACCAGAAAAGAGCAATCAGCCCCAGCATTTT. Translating it yields CAIPEKSNQPQHF.

This clone was detected only a few times. CDR3 in amino acids: CASSTSRNTEAFF. For the CDR3, the DNA is TGTGCCAGTAGTACTTCGCGGAACACTGAAGCTTTCTTT. The chain couples TRBV19 to TRBJ1-1; the D is unclear. The V end lost 4 bases, the J end lost 1 base, and 7 bases lay between the germline ends. The germline CDR1 and CDR2 sequences are LNHDA and SQIVND (reference sequence). The CDR3 is 13 residues long.

The chain links TRBV30 to TRBJ1-3; TRBD1 is a possible D gene (5 bases). Germline CDR1 and CDR2: GTSNPN and SVGIG (reference sequence). Trimming shortened V by 0 bases and J by 0 bases, and 12 bases separated the two germline ends. This CDR3 region has 16 residues. As DNA, the CDR3 is TGTGCCTGGAGTGTTCGGGGCGGATCCTCTGGAAACACCATATATTTT. Amino acid sequence: CAWSVRGGSSGNTIYF.

Only a few counts were recorded for this clone. The J gene is TRBJ2-1, the V gene TRBV25-1; 10 bases fit TRBD2. CDR1 is MGHDK, CDR2 SYGVNS, per germline. The V and J ends lost 6 bases and 10 bases, in that order; junction bases with no gene match: 12. The CDR3 extends over 15 amino acids. The CDR3 region is CASSTPTGLATEQFF. CDR3 bases: TGTGCCAGCAGCACTCCAACGGGACTAGCGACCGAGCAGTTCTTC.

The chain has TRBV18 and TRBJ1-5; 7 bases map to TRBD1. Germline V gives CDR1 KGHSH, CDR2 LQKENI. V shed 5 bases, J shed 7 bases, and the junction held 8 bases outside the gene matches. This CDR3 spans 14 amino acids. In DNA form, the CDR3 reads TGTGCCAGCTCAACTGACAGGGCGACGCAGCCCCAGCATTTT. Amino acid sequence: CASSTDRATQPQHF.

The chain uses TRBV10-2 and TRBJ2-7; D tentatively reads TRBD1 or TRBD2 (5 bases each). There are 13 residues in the CDR3. Trimming stripped 4 bases from V and 1 base from J, with 8 bases between. Germline assignment: CDR1 WSHSY and CDR2 SAAADI. This chain's CDR3 is CASSGGFSYEQYF. The CDR3 nucleotides are TGCGCCAGCAGTGGGGGGTTTTCCTACGAGCAGTACTTC.

The chain links TRBV7-5 to TRBJ2-1; no check of the table's D call, TRBD1, against the DNA was made. TRBV7-5 has pseudogene status. This CDR3 contains 14 residues. The DNA for the CDR3 is TGTGCCAGCAGCCCCGGGGGACAGGAGCGTGAGCAGTTCTTC. Protein: CASSPGGQEREQFF.

CDR3 coding DNA: TGTGCCAGCAGACCCGGGACAGGGCAGACCCAGTACTTC. Protein: CASRPGTGQTQYF. The gene calls are TRBV7-1 and TRBJ2-5; 9 bases map to TRBD1. TRBV7-1 is filed as an ORF, its function uncertain. V lost 6 bases and J lost 6; bases outside the gene matches: 5. CDR3 length equals 13 residues.

V and J are TRBV9 and TRBJ2-7; perhaps TRBD2 as D (6 bases). The CDR3 totals 15 residues. The V and J ends lost 3 bases and 2 bases respectively, with 15 bases between them. Germline-derived CDR1 and CDR2 are SGDLS and YYNGEE. As DNA, the CDR3 is TGTGCCAGCAGCGCCTCCCCGGGGGACGCCTACGAGCAGTACTTC. Translated: CASSASPGDAYEQYF. Complete variable domain (other parts from reference TRBV9 and TRBJ2-7): DSGVTQTPKHLITATGQRVTLRCSPRSGDLSVYWYQQSLDQGLQFLIQYYNGEERAKGNILERFSAQQFPDLHSELNLSSLELGDSALYFCASSASPGDAYEQYFGPGTRLTVT.

Within the sample, this clone is medium-sized. This rearrangement joins TRBV9 to TRBJ2-7; D possibly uses TRBD1 or TRBD2 (5 bases each). Between the trimmed V and J ends, which lost 9 bases and 5 bases, there was a span of 24 bases. Germline V gene lookup returns CDR1 SGDLS and CDR2 YYNGEE. The CDR3 runs 15 residues. Here the CDR3 reads CATTRFGACEDEQYF. The CDR3 DNA reads as TGTGCCACCACAAGGTTCGGGGCCTGTGAGGACGAGCAGTACTTC.

This clone has a handful of counts. The genes are TRBV2 and TRBJ2-1; tentatively, D is TRBD2 (5 bases). Germline V CDR1 and CDR2: SNHLY, FYNNEI. Trimming removed 2 bases at V and 0 bases at J, with 11 bases between. The CDR3 covers 16 residues. CDR3 nucleotide sequence: TGTGCCAGCAGTGAATCAGCGGAGAGCTCCTACAATGAGCAGTTCTTC. Its protein product is CASSESAESSYNEQFF. Filled out from reference TRBV2 and TRBJ2-1, the complete variable domain reads EPEVTQTPSHQVTQMGQEVILRCVPISNHLYFYWYRQILGQKVEFLVSFYNNEISEKSEIFDDQFSVERPDGSNFTLKIRSTKLEDSAMYFCASSESAESSYNEQFFGPGTRLTVL.

V usage is TRBV6-8 and J usage is TRBJ2-5; 9 positions agree with TRBD2. Germline CDR1 and CDR2: MNHGY and SAAAGT. The CDR3 consists of 14 residues. V dropped 6 bases and J dropped 5; count of bases not matched to a gene: 7. CDR3 loop: CASRAGGPRETQYF. The DNA of the CDR3 is TGTGCCAGCAGGGCGGGGGGGCCTAGGGAGACCCAGTACTTC.

This clone is categorized as medium-sized. The V and J genes are TRBV9 and TRBJ2-7; 8 nucleotides agree with TRBD1. V was clipped by 4 bases and J by 1 base; unmatched bases: 7. Germline assignment: CDR1 SGDLS and CDR2 YYNGEE. The CDR3 is 15 amino acids. The CDR3 DNA reads TGTGCCAGCAGCCATGACAGGGGCTCTTCCTACGAGCAGTACTTC. Its protein product is CASSHDRGSSYEQYF.

In this sample, this clone turned up a few times. This chain links TRBV9 with TRBJ1-4; the D is unclear. Germline CDR1 and CDR2: SGDLS and YYNGEE. The CDR3 is 16 amino acids. Trimming removed 3 bases at V and 6 bases at J, with 18 bases between. CDR3 bases: TGTGCCAGCAGCGAAGAGGATGTGGGCACGGATGAAAAACTGTTTTTT. It translates to CASSEEDVGTDEKLFF.

The table lists this clone with a few counts. The chain has TRBV28 and TRBJ1-1, with TRBD1 matching over 8 bases. The ends lost 9 bases at V and 0 bases at J; junction bases unmatched: 12. The CDR3 contains 16 residues. Germline V CDR1 and CDR2: MDHEN, SYDVKM. The CDR3 nucleotides are TGTGCCAGTAATTCTGTTCCGGGACAGGTGAACACTGAAGCTTTCTTT. It is translated as CASNSVPGQVNTEAFF.

CDR3 in amino acids: CAWDRGSTEAFF. The DNA for the CDR3 is TGTGCCTGGGACAGGGGGTCCACTGAAGCTTTCTTT. The V and J genes are TRBV30 and TRBJ1-1; 9 bases agree with TRBD1. The CDR3 totals 12 residues. Germline V gene sequence: CDR1 GTSNPN, CDR2 SVGIG (reference sequence). The junction had 2 bases not matched to a gene; V was cut back by 5 bases and J by 4 bases.

The V and J genes are TRBV28 and TRBJ1-3; 7 positions match TRBD1. The CDR3 consists of 15 residues. Germline V lookup: CDR1 MDHEN, CDR2 SYDVKM. V lost 5 bases to trimming and J lost 2 bases; unmatched junction nucleotides: 6. The CDR3 reads CASSIQQGPGNTIYF. DNA for the CDR3: TGTGCCAGCAGTATCCAACAGGGGCCTGGAAACACCATATATTTT.

The chain combines TRBV11-3 with TRBJ2-7, with D tentatively TRBD2 (5 bases). The V end lost 0 bases, the J end lost 6 bases, and 15 bases lay between the germline ends. CDR3 length: 15 amino acids. Germline values: CDR1 SGHNT, CDR2 YENEEA. In nucleotides, the CDR3 is TGTGCCAGCAGCTTAGACGGGGAGCCGAGCGGCGAGCAGTACTTC. Protein: CASSLDGEPSGEQYF. Variable domain in full (rest from reference TRBV11-3 and TRBJ2-7): EAGVVQSPRYKIIEKKQPVAFWCNPISGHNTLYWYLQNLGQGPELLIRYENEEAVDDSQLPKDRFSAERLKGVDSTLKIQPAELGDSAVYLCASSLDGEPSGEQYFGPGTRLTVT.

This clone was picked up a small number of times. V and J are TRBV6-8 and TRBJ1-4; 9 bases are shared with TRBD1. This CDR3 comprises 15 residues. V gave up 2 bases and J gave up 8 bases; unmatched junction bases: 6. Germline V gives CDR1 MNHGY, CDR2 SAAAGT. DNA of the CDR3: TGTGCCAGCAGTTACAACACAGGGGGCCGAGAAAAACTGTTTTTT. Residues: CASSYNTGGREKLFF.

The chain recombines TRBV9 with TRBJ2-1; 7 positions match TRBD1. The CDR3 runs to 13 residues. The V and J ends lost 0 bases and 9 bases, in that order; junction bases with no gene match: 3. Germline V gene sequence: CDR1 SGDLS, CDR2 YYNGEE. CDR3 coding DNA: TGTGCCAGCAGCGTAGATAGGGGGCTTGAGCAGTTCTTC. It is translated as CASSVDRGLEQFF.

This clone was recorded a few times. The rearrangement links TRBV7-1 to TRBJ1-1, with 8 bases aligning to TRBD1. TRBV7-1 counts as an open reading frame of uncertain function. The CDR3 sequence is 13 residues long. The V gene end was trimmed by 5 bases and the J gene end by 5 bases; junction bases not matched to a gene: 4. In nucleotides, the CDR3 is TGTGCCAGCAGCATACAGGGGGAAACTGAAGCTTTCTTT. Its protein is CASSIQGETEAFF.

The chain's CDR3 is CASSLQGGTGVEQYF. The CDR3 DNA follows: TGCGCCAGCAGCCTACAAGGAGGGACAGGGGTCGAGCAGTACTTC. The chain couples TRBV5-1 to TRBJ2-7, with TRBD1 identical over 10 bases. In germline, CDR1 is SGHRS, CDR2 YFSETQ. V lost 4 bases to trimming and J lost 6 bases; unmatched junction nucleotides: 10. The CDR3 covers 15 residues.

In its sample, this clone is medium-sized (0.01 to 0.1%). The rearrangement uses TRBV11-3 and TRBJ2-7; TRBD2 matches at 10 bases. The V segment lost 3 bases and the J segment 3 bases; nucleotides outside the gene matches: 8. The CDR3 spans 16 residues. Germline V CDR1 and CDR2: SGHNT, YENEEA. This CDR3 reads CASSFYTSGTLYEQYF. Written as DNA, the CDR3 is TGTGCCAGCAGCTTTTATACTAGCGGGACCCTCTACGAGCAGTACTTC.